Described below is a single T cell receptor beta chain sequence and its context. The source of the sample is a study of blood T cell repertoires in COVID-19. Across the study: Both acute and convalescent COVID-19 samples were obtained from the United States, Italy and Spain.

Germline CDR1 is SGHVS and CDR2 is FQNEAQ. J was trimmed by 4 bases and V by 3 bases; bases with no gene match: 15. This CDR3 contains 18 residues. Original analysis: Amplification of reference gene primers was used by the study to estimate nucleated cell counts. Method: immunoSEQ multiplex PCR; TCRdb's copy keeps in-frame clones and lacks some. From that table come the V and J calls and clone size; the DNA was used to work out D and trimming. The sample shows under 300,000 clones, more than 75% of them seen only once. The chain combines TRBV7-8 with TRBJ1-3; 7 nucleotides line up with TRBD1. This TCR was recovered from a woman aged 65 to 85 with active or convalescent COVID-19. The sequencing input was peripheral blood. The chain's CDR3 is CASSFLRGYGTAGNTIYF. The CDR3 DNA reads TGTGCCAGCAGCTTCCTTCGAGGCTACGGGACAGCCGGAAACACCATATATTTT.